This T cell receptor beta chain was captured by sequencing in a study of blood T cell repertoires in COVID-19. Here immunoSEQ multiplex PCR was the method, and the copy in TCRdb shows in-frame clones only, minus some. Of around 30,000 clones listed, about 90% are singletons. The sample consisted of peripheral blood. The clonotype originates from a human donor with active COVID-19. The donor label of this sample is uncertain.

The CDR3: CASSTNRVYSNQPQHF. DNA for the CDR3: TGTGCCAGTAGCACAAACAGGGTCTATAGCAATCAGCCCCAGCATTTT. V is TRBV19 and J is TRBJ1-5, with a weak D call TRBD1 (6 bases). Germline V gives CDR1 LNHDA, CDR2 SQIVND (reference sequence). V gave up 6 bases and J gave up 0 bases, with 15 bases separating them. The CDR3 length is 16 residues. The whole variable domain, remainder taken from reference TRBV19 and TRBJ1-5, is DGGITQSPKYLFRKEGQNVTLSCEQNLNHDAMYWYRQDPGQGLRLIYYSQIVNDFQKGDIAEGYSVSREKKESFPLTVTSAQKNPTAFYLCASSTNRVYSNQPQHFGDGTRLSIL.